Detailed here is one T cell receptor (beta chain). Under the authors' procedure: Estimates of nucleated cell counts were drawn from the amplification of reference gene primers. TCRdb keeps only in-frame clones here, not all; method: immunoSEQ multiplex PCR. V, J and clone size are those of that table, while D and trimming were read from the DNA. Here the sample spans hundreds of thousands of clones, 65% to 85% being singletons. CDR3 size: 15 residues. V lost 0 bases to trimming and J lost 6 bases; unmatched junction nucleotides: 5. From germline, CDR1 is SGHRS and CDR2 YFSETQ. The data derive from a study of blood T cell repertoires in COVID-19. Study-level background: Italy, Spain and the United States were the sources of the convalescent and acute COVID-19 samples. PBMCs, B-cell-depleted T cells, or T cells provided the cDNA or gDNA that made up the material.

The origin of this receptor is a woman over 75 with acute or convalescent COVID-19. The chain joins TRBV5-1 to TRBJ1-1; 10 bases fit TRBD1. Sequencing was performed on peripheral blood. CDR3 amino acids: CASSLGRDRGAEAFF. The CDR3 nucleotides are TGCGCCAGCAGCTTGGGCCGGGACAGGGGCGCTGAAGCTTTCTTT.